This entry is about one T cell receptor beta chain. Its antigen has not been determined. There are no base qualities to consult, and no much larger clone falls within one base. These data originate in a study of PD-L1 blockade in urothelial cancer (dated by TCRdb to 2017 to 2019). With regard to the full study: Therapy was started around 2014 for all patients, and atezolizumab 1,200 mg was administered intravenously every 3 weeks. TCR sequencing covered pretreatment tumor samples and matched, serially collected peripheral blood taken before and after atezolizumab treatment. Patients had an ECOG performance status of 0 or 1 and had received between 0 and 3 prior chemotherapy regimens. In the same patients, pretreatment tumors underwent whole exome sequencing and RNA sequencing in addition to TCR sequencing. Blood samples gave median yields of around 140,000 T cells and over 80,000 unique TCRs, along with a median clonality of 0.080. Blood samples were analyzed at 3 weeks after treatment start (second dose) and at 6 weeks after treatment start. Durable clinical benefit was achieved by nine patients and was not achieved by 20 patients. Around 30 patients had pretreatment blood TCR-seq, some 24 had at least one posttreatment blood collection, and some 24 had tumor TCR-seq. About 85% of the roughly 30 patients were males with bladder-origin urothelial cancer, and 18 of 29 reported a prior smoking history. Somatic, immune and clinical correlates of response to PD-L1 blockade with atezolizumab in urothelial cancer were the focus of an exploratory multi-omic analysis. Progression-free survival longer than 6 months counted as durable clinical benefit, and TCR features were additionally tested against both progression-free and overall survival.

Each PCR received spiked-in synthetic TCR analog templates so that absolute template abundance could be estimated from read counts. Using the immunoSEQ assay, TCRbeta CDR3 regions were amplified from genomic DNA with bias-controlled V and J gene primers. Sequencing of rearranged TCRbeta segments was done at approximately 20X coverage. The study's own analysis went as follows. Sequencing errors were corrected by clustering and CDR3s were annotated against IMGT to assign V, D and J genes. Downstream analyses used only productive TCRbeta rearrangements, leaving out any out-of-frame or stop-codon sequences. To compute clonality, Shannon entropy was normalized by the log of the number of unique productive sequences and then subtracted from one. Clones differing between time points or between blood and tumor were identified using Fisher's exact test with Benjamini-Hochberg correction, with an adjusted p below 0.01 applied as the threshold. As stored in TCRdb, this immuneACCESS dataset retains in-frame rearrangements with V and J assigned. A fraction of the clones does not appear; measured against another copy, unresolved V genes explain less than half of the discrepancy, and the remainder lacks a known reason. The DNA was the basis for D and trimming; V, J and clone size are from that table. The sample profile shows about 120,000 clones; around 89% of them were found once. The ten biggest clones cover around 1.7% of the sample.

The time point label, as the study defines it: peripheral blood 6 weeks after treatment start. A cohort of about 30 patients with locally advanced or metastatic urothelial carcinoma, treated at Memorial Sloan Kettering on a trial protocol, was included. Peripheral blood mononuclear cells were collected from each patient pretreatment and during treatment, giving between 1 and 8 total time points per patient. The Qiagen DNeasy Blood extraction kit was used to purify genomic DNA from total PBMCs and from tumor samples. PBMCs were collected pretreatment and during treatment and were isolated and stored as previously described. What the work shows at the level of the full study, not this receptor alone: Improved progression-free and overall survival was associated with having pretreatment peripheral blood TCR clonality below the median. Among patients with durable benefit, tumor-associated TCR clones showed greater expansion in peripheral blood 3 weeks after treatment started (n ≈ 20, p = 0.022). Because the sample size was small (n of about 30) and many exploratory analyses were performed, the results are intended to be hypothesis-generating.

Unmatched junction bases come to 8, with V trimmed by 3 bases and J by 5 bases. CDR1 and CDR2, per the germline V gene, are SGHAT and FQNNGV. From the cysteine up to the phenylalanine, the CDR3 has a length of 15 residues. Only the CDR3 region is kept as DNA, spanning 45 bases read in frame from base 1. The TCR sequence derives from a man in his 60s with urothelial cancer. Recombination joined TRBV11-2 with TRBJ2-7, with 9 central nucleotides matching TRBD2. The sequencing used PBMCs, collected around atezolizumab (anti-PD-L1) treatment. The CDR3 reads CASSLSAGGPDEQYF. Read as DNA, the sequence is TGTGCCAGCAGCTTGTCGGCGGGAGGGCCGGACGAGCAGTACTTC. Here the CDR3 is joined to the reference TRBV11-2 and TRBJ2-7 genes, and the full variable domain is: EAGVAQSPRYKIIEKRQSVAFWCNPISGHATLYWYQQILGQGPKLLIQFQNNGVVDDSQLPKDRFSAERLKGVDSTLKIQPAKLEDSAVYLCASSLSAGGPDEQYFGPGTRLTVT.